The sample holds a few counts of the clone carrying this T cell receptor (beta chain). The entry originates in a study of blood T cell repertoires in COVID-19. The germline V and J ends were trimmed by 3 bases and 5 bases, with 10 bases remaining between them. This CDR3 spans 13 amino acids. Sequencing was performed with immunoSEQ multiplex PCR; in TCRdb, only in-frame clones are kept and a portion is missing. The data show nearly 200,000 clones, 80% to 85% seen once. The study counted Cohort 3 donors as recovered given two negative PCRs, clearance, or symptom resolution. The receptor was isolated from a man aged 40-50 years who had recovered from COVID-19. The sequencing sample was made of PBMCs or T cells enriched from blood (not recorded which). The genes are TRBV12-3 or TRBV12-4 and TRBJ2-5; D is perhaps TRBD2 (5 bases). DNA for the CDR3: TGTGCCAGCAGTTTTCGGGGTGTCGAGACCCAGTACTTC. Translating gives CASSFRGVETQYF.